This entry concerns a single T cell receptor (beta chain). This entry belongs to a study of control samples from healthy donors and cancer patients. Measured with immunoSEQ multiplex PCR; TCRdb has only the in-frame clones, and not every one. This table holds 60,000 to 95,000 clones, about nine tenths found once. The germline V gene encodes CDR1 LNHDA and CDR2 SQIVND (reference sequence). The CDR3 loop spans 13 amino acids. Trimming cost V 9 bases and J 7 bases, with 18 bases left between them. This TCR was sampled from a woman aged 45-60 years with colorectal cancer. The sequencing input was PBMCs. V usage is TRBV19 and J usage is TRBJ2-5; D not resolved. The CDR3 sequence is CASCETPPGTQYF. Written as DNA, the CDR3 is TGTGCCAGCTGCGAGACCCCACCGGGGACCCAGTACTTC.